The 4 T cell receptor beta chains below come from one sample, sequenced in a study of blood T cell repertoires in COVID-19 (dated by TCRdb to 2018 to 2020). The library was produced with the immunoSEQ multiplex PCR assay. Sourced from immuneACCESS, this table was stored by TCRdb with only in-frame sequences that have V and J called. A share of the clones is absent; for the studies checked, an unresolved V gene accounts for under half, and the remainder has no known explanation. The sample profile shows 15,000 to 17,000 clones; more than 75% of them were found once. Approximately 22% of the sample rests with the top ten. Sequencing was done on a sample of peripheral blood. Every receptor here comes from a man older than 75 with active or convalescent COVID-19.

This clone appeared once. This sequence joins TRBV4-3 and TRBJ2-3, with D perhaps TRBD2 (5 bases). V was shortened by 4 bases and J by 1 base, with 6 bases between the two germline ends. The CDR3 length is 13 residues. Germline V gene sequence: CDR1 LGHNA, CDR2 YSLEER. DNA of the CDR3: TGCGCCAGCAGCCTGGAGGGCACAGATACGCAGTATTTT. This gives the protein CASSLEGTDTQYF.

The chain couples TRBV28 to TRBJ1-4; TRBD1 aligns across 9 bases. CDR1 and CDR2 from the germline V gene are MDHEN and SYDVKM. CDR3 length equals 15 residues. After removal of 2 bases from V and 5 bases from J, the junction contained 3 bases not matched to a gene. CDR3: CASSLGDRANEKLFF. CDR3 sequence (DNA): TGTGCCAGCAGTTTAGGGGACAGGGCGAATGAAAAACTGTTTTTT.

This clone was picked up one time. As DNA, the CDR3 is TGTGCCAGCAGTTTGACGGGACTAGATAACTACGAGCAGTACTTC. Its translation: CASSLTGLDNYEQYF. J is TRBJ2-7 and V is TRBV28; 8 bases fit TRBD2. CDR1 and CDR2 from the germline V gene are MDHEN and SYDVKM. With V trimmed by 3 bases and J by 3 bases, 7 bases remained unmatched. This CDR3 region has 15 residues.

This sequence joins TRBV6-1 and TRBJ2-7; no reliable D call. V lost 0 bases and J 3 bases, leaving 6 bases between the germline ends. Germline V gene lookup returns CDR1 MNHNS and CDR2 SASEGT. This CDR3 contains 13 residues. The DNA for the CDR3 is TGTGCCAGCAGTGAAGCGCTCTACTACGAGCAGTACTTC. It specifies CASSEALYYEQYF.